This T cell receptor beta chain came from a study of cytomegalovirus exposure and HLA in healthy donors. Findings and caveats of the study: Follow-up analysis later connected one missense variant in DCLRE1C with trimming of TCR beta V- and J-genes. Specificity of three CMV-associated chains for CMV antigens was verified in vitro. When presence/absence was analysed, sequencing depth was taken to be roughly uniform across donors.

A multiplex PCR was run with 60 Vbeta primers and 13 Jbeta primers. TCRdb's copy holds only in-frame clones and misses some; the assay was immunoSEQ multiplex PCR. The table records more than 150,000 clones, approximately 84% of them present only once. CDR3 size: 14 residues. The V and J ends lost 1 base and 6 bases respectively, with 12 bases between them. Germline CDR1 SGHTA, CDR2 FQGNSA. Concerning this clone: As yet, its antigen is unknown.

Each donor was nominally healthy when sampled (though unrecorded immune exposures were likely). Material for sequencing was PBMCs. The receptor was isolated from a boy between 5 and 17 years old in good health and CMV-seronegative. This chain links TRBV7-2 with TRBJ1-2, with D tentatively TRBD1 (6 bases). The CDR3 region has the DNA TGTGCCAGCAGCTTAGGGAGGACAGCAAATGGCTACACCTTC. This gives the protein CASSLGRTANGYTF.